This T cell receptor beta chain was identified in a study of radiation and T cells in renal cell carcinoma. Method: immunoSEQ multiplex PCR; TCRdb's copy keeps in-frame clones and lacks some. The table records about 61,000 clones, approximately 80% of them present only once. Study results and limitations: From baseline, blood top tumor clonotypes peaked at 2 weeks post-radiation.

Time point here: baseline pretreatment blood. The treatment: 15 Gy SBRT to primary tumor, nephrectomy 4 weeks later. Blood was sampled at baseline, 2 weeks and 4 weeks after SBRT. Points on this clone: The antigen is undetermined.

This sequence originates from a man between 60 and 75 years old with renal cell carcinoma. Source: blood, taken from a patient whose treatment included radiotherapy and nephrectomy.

This CDR3 is CASGRDRAEQYF. As DNA, the CDR3 is TGTGCCAGCGGACGGGACAGGGCCGAGCAGTACTTC. V gene TRBV5-8 combines with J gene TRBJ2-7; 9 bases are shared with TRBD1. Per germline, CDR1 SGHTS and CDR2 YDEGEE. This CDR3 is built from 12 residues. The junction had 5 bases not matched to a gene; V was cut back by 7 bases and J by 6 bases.